These T cell receptor beta chains were read from a single sample in a study of PD-1 blockade in classical Hodgkin lymphoma. The repertoire was sequenced with immunoSEQ multiplex PCR; TCRdb's copy has only in-frame clones and lacks some. The sample records some 13,000 clones, about 88% being singletons. The source material was peripheral blood mononuclear cells (PBMCs), sampled at baseline. The receptors were gathered from a human donor with classical Hodgkin lymphoma. Each CDR3 is given with its conserved first and last residue. The order of the fields is D gene, J gene, clone size, V gene, CDR3 DNA, CDR3 protein. The D gene is left open where the match is weak. Clone size appears in some rows only: once, few, many, or a class for an expanded clone.

D: -; J: TRBJ1-2; size: -; V: TRBV9; DNA: TGTGCCAGCAGCCGGGGCTACACCTTC; CDR3: CASSRGYTF
D: -; J: TRBJ1-4; size: -; V: TRBV11-1; DNA: TGTGCCAGCAGCTTAGTCAGATACCCTTATGAAAAACTGTTTTTT; CDR3: CASSLVRYPYEKLFF
D: -; J: TRBJ1-2; size: -; V: TRBV23-1; DNA: TGCGCCAGCAGTCAATATGGGGCATCAGGCTATGGCTACACCTTC; CDR3: CASSQYGASGYGYTF
D: TRBD1; J: TRBJ2-2; size: -; V: TRBV9; DNA: TGTGCCAGCAGCGGGGGACAGAGTCCCACCGGGGAGCTGTTTTTT; CDR3: CASSGGQSPTGELFF
D: TRBD2; J: TRBJ2-5; size: -; V: TRBV2; DNA: TGTGCCAGCACCTCGGCGGGGGGCCAGTACTTC; CDR3: CASTSAGGQYF
D: -; J: TRBJ2-3; size: -; V: TRBV27; DNA: TGTGCCAGCAGTCTACAATCCACAGATACGCAGTATTTT; CDR3: CASSLQSTDTQYF
D: -; J: TRBJ1-3; size: -; V: TRBV7-9; DNA: TGTGCCAGCAGCCCTTTGCTCGGCAGGGCCGGAAACACCATATATTTT; CDR3: CASSPLLGRAGNTIYF
D: TRBD1; J: TRBJ2-7; size: -; V: TRBV27; DNA: TGTGCCAGCAGTGCCTACAGGGGGAAAGCCTACGAGCAGTACTTC; CDR3: CASSAYRGKAYEQYF
D: -; J: TRBJ2-7; size: once; V: TRBV28; DNA: TGTGCCAGCATGGACTCCTCCTACGAGCAGTACTTC; CDR3: CASMDSSYEQYF
D: -; J: TRBJ1-1; size: -; V: TRBV5-6; DNA: TGTGCCAGCAGCAGACGACATACGAACACTGAAGCTTTCTTT; CDR3: CASSRRHTNTEAFF
D: TRBD1; J: TRBJ1-3; size: -; V: TRBV25-1; DNA: TGTGCCAGCAGCAGGACAGGCAACTCTGGAAACACCATATATTTT; CDR3: CASSRTGNSGNTIYF
D: -; J: TRBJ2-5; size: once; V: TRBV25-1; DNA: TGTGCCAGCAGGACAGGTCACCAAGAGACCCAGTACTTC; CDR3: CASRTGHQETQYF
D: -; J: TRBJ2-5; size: -; V: TRBV5-4; DNA: TGTGCCAGCAGAAACAGGGCTCAAGAGACCCAGTACTTC; CDR3: CASRNRAQETQYF
D: -; J: TRBJ2-5; size: few; V: TRBV10-3; DNA: TGTGCCATCAGTGAGTCGGCGGAATTGATCCAAGAGACCCAGTACTTC; CDR3: CAISESAELIQETQYF
D: TRBD1; J: TRBJ2-5; size: -; V: TRBV19; DNA: TGTGCCAGTAGTATCGACAGGGCCCAGACCCAGTACTTC; CDR3: CASSIDRAQTQYF
D: -; J: TRBJ1-3; size: medium-sized; V: TRBV6-6; DNA: TGTGCCAGCAGTTACGCAGGGTTTGGGAACACCATATATTTT; CDR3: CASSYAGFGNTIYF
D: -; J: TRBJ2-7; size: -; V: TRBV7-9; DNA: TGTGCCAGCAGTTCTATGCCCTACGAGCAGTACTTC; CDR3: CASSSMPYEQYF
D: -; J: TRBJ2-1; size: -; V: TRBV27; DNA: TGTGCCAGCAGTACAGGGAACGAGAATGAGCAGTTCTTC; CDR3: CASSTGNENEQFF
D: -; J: TRBJ2-5; size: -; V: TRBV30; DNA: TGTGCCTGGACCTTAGCTGCAGCTCAAGAGACCCAGTACTTC; CDR3: CAWTLAAAQETQYF
D: -; J: TRBJ1-2; size: -; V: TRBV6-5; DNA: TGTGCCAGCACTTATCTCGGGGGCAGCTATGGCTACACCTTC; CDR3: CASTYLGGSYGYTF
D: -; J: TRBJ1-1; size: few; V: TRBV30; DNA: TGTGCCTGGAGCGACAACAGGTCTGAAGCTTTCTTT; CDR3: CAWSDNRSEAFF
D: -; J: TRBJ2-5; size: -; V: TRBV11-2; DNA: TGTGCCAGCAGCTTAGACGCCATACTAGCAGAGACCCAGTACTTC; CDR3: CASSLDAILAETQYF
D: -; J: TRBJ1-5; size: -; V: TRBV21-1; DNA: TGTGCCACCAGGACGAGTAGCAATCAGCCCCAGCATTTT; CDR3: CATRTSSNQPQHF
D: -; J: TRBJ2-1; size: -; V: TRBV11-3; DNA: TGTGCCAGCAGCCATCAATACAATGAGCAGTTCTTC; CDR3: CASSHQYNEQFF